This T cell receptor beta chain was identified in a study of blood T cell repertoires in COVID-19. Authors' methods: The authors estimated nucleated cell counts from reference gene primer amplification. Sequencing was performed with immunoSEQ multiplex PCR; in TCRdb, only in-frame clones are kept and a portion is missing. Clone size and the V and J calls come from that table; the DNA yielded D and trimming. The table lists 450,000 to 600,000 clones, approximately 90% of them singletons. The age range of participants was about 18 to 90 years, with residence in about two dozen US areas. Sequenced material: PBMCs or T cells enriched from blood (not recorded which). The origin of this receptor is a woman aged 18 to 35 who had recovered from COVID-19.

The CDR3 DNA reads TGTGCCAGTAGTATTATCGGGGGGACGGCTAGCAATCAGCCCCAGCATTTT. This codes for CASSIIGGTASNQPQHF. This sequence joins TRBV19 and TRBJ1-5, with D possibly TRBD1 on 5 matching bases. The CDR3 sequence is 17 residues long. The germline V gene has CDR1 LNHDA and CDR2 SQIVND (reference sequence). Trimming shortened V by 3 bases and J by 0 bases, and 15 bases separated the two germline ends. The complete variable domain, with remaining parts taken from reference TRBV19 and TRBJ1-5, reads DGGITQSPKYLFRKEGQNVTLSCEQNLNHDAMYWYRQDPGQGLRLIYYSQIVNDFQKGDIAEGYSVSREKKESFPLTVTSAQKNPTAFYLCASSIIGGTASNQPQHFGDGTRLSIL.